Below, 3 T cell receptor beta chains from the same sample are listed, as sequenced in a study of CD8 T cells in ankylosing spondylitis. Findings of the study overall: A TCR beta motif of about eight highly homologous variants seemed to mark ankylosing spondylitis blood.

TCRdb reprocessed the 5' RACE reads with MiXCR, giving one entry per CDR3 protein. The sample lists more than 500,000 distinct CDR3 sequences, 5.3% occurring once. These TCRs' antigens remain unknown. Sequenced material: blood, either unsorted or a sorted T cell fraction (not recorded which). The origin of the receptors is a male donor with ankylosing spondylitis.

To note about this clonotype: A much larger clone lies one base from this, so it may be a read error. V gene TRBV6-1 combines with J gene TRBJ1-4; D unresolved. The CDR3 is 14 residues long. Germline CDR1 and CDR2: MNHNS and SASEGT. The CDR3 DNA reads TGTGCCAGCAGGACTACAGCAACTAATGAAAAACTGTCTTTT. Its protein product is CASRTTATNEKLSF.

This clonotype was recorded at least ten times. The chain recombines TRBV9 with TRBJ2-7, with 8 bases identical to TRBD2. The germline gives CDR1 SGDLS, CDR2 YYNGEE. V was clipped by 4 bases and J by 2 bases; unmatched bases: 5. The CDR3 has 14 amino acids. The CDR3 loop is CASSPQLAAYEQYF. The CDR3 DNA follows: TGTGCCAGCAGCCCTCAACTAGCGGCCTACGAGCAGTACTTC.

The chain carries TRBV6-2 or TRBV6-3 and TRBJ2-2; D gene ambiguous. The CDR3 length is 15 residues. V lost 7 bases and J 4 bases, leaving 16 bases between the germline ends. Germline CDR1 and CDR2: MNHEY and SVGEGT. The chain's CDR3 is CASNQIGPVTGELFF. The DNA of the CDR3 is TGTGCCAGCAATCAAATCGGGCCTGTCACCGGGGAGCTGTTTTTT.